Reported below is one T cell receptor beta chain. This clonotype was counted many times. Its antigen specificity is not known. No base qualities exist here, and no much larger clone lies one base off it. Library prep was done by multiplex PCR. Sequencing used an Illumina HiSeq 2500. TCRbeta libraries were constructed through three rounds of nested PCR with primers (Table S4) according to protocols adapted from ARM-PCR. Before sequencing, PCR products of 200-500 bp were cut from the gel and purified using the QIAquick gel extraction kit. The authors processed their data as follows. Reads were cleaned with Trimmomatic, merged with FLASH into complete CDR3 sequences, and assigned to V(D)J germline segments with MiTCR. VDJtools was used to compute clonal diversity as the inverse Simpson's index. In-frame sequences without a premature stop codon were defined as productive reads. The public reads were run again by TCRdb, first through fastp at Q25 and then through MiXCR, and only productive beta chains were kept. Rows with one shared CDR3 protein collapse into an entry with the most common genes and DNA. TCRdb's processing, not the authors' own work, is the source of the V and J calls. This sample lists roughly 67,000 distinct CDR3 sequences; 76% were detected once. The ten most abundant clones make up 40% to 50% of the sample.

RNA was isolated from bulk unsorted tissue, and RNA quality was assessed with a NanoDrop ND-1000 and an Agilent 2100. For the normal lung samples, distant non-tumor tissue was collected more than 3 cm away from the tumor edge. The donors were newly diagnosed lung cancer patients admitted for thoracic surgery in China from August to November 2014 who had not received prior chemotherapy. Anyone who had undergone radiotherapy or chemotherapy before, or who had another cancer at the same time, was left out of the study. Pieces of surgical tissue measuring about 1-2 cm3 were kept in RNAlater solution and stored at -80 degrees C until use. From the cysteine up to the phenylalanine, the CDR3 has a length of 14 residues. The sequence is cut down to CDR3 DNA, 42 bases in frame from base 1. Trimming costs V 7 bases and J 0 bases, and their ends lie 12 bases apart. As encoded in the germline V gene (reference sequence), CDR1 is SEHNR while CDR2 is FQNEAQ.

The sample originates from a study of tumor and adjacent non-tumor tissue in lung cancer (dated by TCRdb to the late 2010s). Background for the entire study: Of the cohort, around eleven patients had adenocarcinoma, 2 had squamous cell carcinoma and 1 had small cell lung cancer. In total, sequencing yielded 100 million to 150 million productive TCRbeta reads, which works out to an average of around 3.9 million reads per sample. Bulk TCRbeta repertoires were compared between lung tumor tissue and matched distant non-tumor lung tissue obtained from about 16 lung cancer patients. The 15 or so patients were aged about 30 to 80 years, included 10 men and 5 women, and had TNM stage I to III disease. Some 30 paired specimens, one tumor and one normal lung sample per patient, were profiled by TCRbeta CDR3 sequencing.

Overall study outcomes, separate from this receptor: Peripheral blood was not sequenced, so blood TCRbeta repertoires were not examined in the lung cancer patients of the study. In normal lung, the top 100 clones accounted for a significantly larger cumulative share of the repertoire than in tumor tissue. Neither the sequencing platform nor unique molecular identifiers are mentioned in the methods. TCR diversity was significantly higher in younger patients, and higher tumor TCR diversity was associated with shorter overall and disease-free survival. The cohort had only 15 or so patients, and the authors noted that larger samples and more detailed clinical data are needed. Tumor tissue showed significantly higher TCR diversity (inverse Simpson) than normal lung tissue, at around 450 vs 150 (P = 0.0075, Mann-Whitney U test).

Sequencing was carried out using distant non-tumor lung tissue. The TCR originated in a man aged 55 to 70 with non-small cell lung cancer. This chain is built from TRBV7-9 and TRBJ1-1; no confident D gene assignment can be made. The CDR3 is CASTSPQLNTEAFF. Read as DNA, the sequence is TGTGCCAGCACCTCGCCTCAGTTGAACACTGAAGCTTTCTTT. With the portions outside the CDR3 filled from the reference TRBV7-9 and TRBJ1-1 genes, the complete variable region becomes DTGVSQNPRHKITKRGQNVTFRCDPISEHNRLYWYRQTLGQGPEFLTYFQNEAQLEKSRLLSDRFSAERPKGSFSTLEIQRTEQGDSAMYLCASTSPQLNTEAFFGQGTRLTVV.